This TCR beta chain was found in a study of regulatory T cells in long-lasting Graves disease. Across the study: Persistence in Graves' disease required over 5 years of antithyroid drugs plus positive TSH receptor antibodies.

The germline V gene encodes CDR1 MDHEN and CDR2 SYDVKM. The CDR3 spans 15 residues. J gave up 5 bases and V 5 bases, and 8 bases lay outside the gene matches. Time point here: persistent/refractory GD, antithyroid drugs over 5 years with positive TRAb. PBMC-derived RNA was used for the TCR library. An endocrinology unit in Xi'an, China, supplied the patients. With EDTA tubes as the receptacles, about 10 milliliters of peripheral blood were drawn. According to the study, TCR beta libraries were built with iRepertoire HTBI primers and CDR3-region Arm-PCR. One entry per CDR3 protein, called by TCRdb with MiXCR from the multiplex PCR reads. The sample holds a few hundred thousand distinct CDR3 sequences, 23% seen once. Notes on the study in general: TRBV28, TRBJ1-2 and TRBJ2-5 were favored in persistent disease.

This clonotype was observed many times. Its antigen is unknown. The input for sequencing was peripheral blood mononuclear cells (PBMCs), taken when the disease was refractory, from a patient treated with antithyroid drugs. The gene calls are TRBV28 and TRBJ2-5, with 10 bases lining up with TRBD1. This sequence originates from a female donor with Graves disease. The CDR3 is CASSRPGQGMETQYF. CDR3 coding DNA: TGTGCCAGCAGTCGGCCGGGACAGGGGATGGAGACCCAGTACTTC. Based on the CDR3 plus reference TRBV28 and TRBJ2-5, the full variable domain is DVKVTQSSRYLVKRTGEKVFLECVQDMDHENMFWYRQDPGLGLRLIYFSYDVKMKEKGDIPEGYSVSREKKERFSLILESASTNQTSMYLCASSRPGQGMETQYFGPGTRLLVL.